Listed here are 22 T cell receptor beta chains from one sample, sequenced in a study of T cell responses to AZD1222 COVID-19 vaccine. Profiling relied on immunoSEQ multiplex PCR, and the TCRdb table lists in-frame clones only, not all of them. Of some 170,000 clones listed, about 92% are singletons. Sequenced material: peripheral blood, taken on day 0 of AZD1222 vaccination. Receptors originate from an adult in good health.

This clone was seen a single time. This sequence joins TRBV28 and TRBJ1-5; no firm D call. The V end was cut by 4 bases, the J end by 7 bases, with 5 bases between. The CDR3 has 11 residues. Germline CDR1 reads MDHEN; CDR2 reads SYDVKM. CDR3 bases: TGTGCCAGCAGTTACGTCCAGCCCCAGCATTTT. As protein: CASSYVQPQHF.

The CDR3 loop is CASSPGQGSYNSPLHF. The CDR3 coding sequence is TGCGCCAGCAGCCCGGGACAGGGGTCCTATAATTCACCCCTCCACTTT. V and J are TRBV5-1 and TRBJ1-6; 10 bases are a match to TRBD1. CDR3 length: 16 residues. Germline assignment: CDR1 SGHRS and CDR2 YFSETQ. J was trimmed by 1 base and V by 4 bases; bases with no gene match: 2.

V gene TRBV24-1 combines with J gene TRBJ1-2; unclear D gene. Germline CDR1 reads KGHDR; CDR2 reads SFDVKD. There are 14 residues in the CDR3. The V end was cut by 1 base, the J end by 4 bases, with 9 bases between. CDR3 bases: TGTGCCACCAGTGATTTTACGGTTGCCTATGGCTACACCTTC. It translates to CATSDFTVAYGYTF.

The chain joins TRBV30 to TRBJ1-3; TRBD1 is a possible D gene (5 bases). The CDR3 runs to 14 residues. The V gene lost 2 bases and the J gene lost 0 bases, with 8 bases spanning the gap. In germline, CDR1 is GTSNPN, CDR2 SVGIG (reference sequence). CDR3 coding DNA: TGTGCCTGGAGTAGGGGAGACTCTGGAAACACCATATATTTT. Protein sequence: CAWSRGDSGNTIYF.

The gene calls are TRBV5-4 and TRBJ2-1; 7 positions agree with TRBD2. J was trimmed by 4 bases and V by 7 bases; bases with no gene match: 5. The CDR3 is 13 residues long. The germline CDR1 and CDR2 sequences are SGHNT and YYREEE (reference sequence). CDR3 region: CASAGDLYNEQFF. Written as DNA, the CDR3 is TGTGCCAGCGCGGGGGACTTATACAATGAGCAGTTCTTC. The full variable domain, completed using reference TRBV5-4 and TRBJ2-1, is ETGVTQSPTHLIKTRGQQVTLRCSSQSGHNTVSWYQQALGQGPQFIFQYYREEENGRGNFPPRFSGLQFPNYSSELNVNALELDDSALYLCASAGDLYNEQFFGPGTRLTVL.

The chain employs TRBV5-1 and TRBJ2-1, with D perhaps assigned TRBD1 or TRBD2 (5 bases each). This CDR3 contains 15 residues. CDR1 and CDR2 from the germline V gene are SGHRS and YFSETQ. Trimming pared 3 bases from V and 5 bases from J, leaving 15 bases between. CDR3 in DNA: TGCGCCAGCAGCTGGGCGAGGGGTGGGCACAATGAGCAGTTCTTC. Translated: CASSWARGGHNEQFF.

The chain links TRBV5-1 to TRBJ1-3; D gene unclear. CDR3 length: 16 residues. The germline V and J ends were trimmed by 1 base and 1 base, with 12 bases remaining between them. Germline loops: CDR1 SGHRS, CDR2 YFSETQ. The CDR3 is CASSLMGDGSGNTIYF. In DNA, the CDR3 is TGCGCCAGCAGCTTGATGGGAGATGGGTCTGGAAACACCATATATTTT.

V and J are TRBV19 and TRBJ1-1; D remains ambiguous. V was shortened by 2 bases and J by 2 bases, with 9 bases between the two germline ends. The CDR3 is 14 amino acids. The germline gives CDR1 LNHDA, CDR2 SQIVND (reference sequence). The CDR3 DNA reads TGTGCCAGTAGTATAAAGTCAGCTAACACTGAAGCTTTCTTT. It translates to CASSIKSANTEAFF. The variable domain in full, with the rest retrieved from reference TRBV19 and TRBJ1-1, is DGGITQSPKYLFRKEGQNVTLSCEQNLNHDAMYWYRQDPGQGLRLIYYSQIVNDFQKGDIAEGYSVSREKKESFPLTVTSAQKNPTAFYLCASSIKSANTEAFFGQGTRLTVV.

J is TRBJ2-7 and V is TRBV2; 9 nucleotides align to TRBD2. Germline assignment: CDR1 SNHLY and CDR2 FYNNEI. After removal of 4 bases from V and 3 bases from J, the junction contained 4 bases not matched to a gene. This CDR3 comprises 14 residues. The CDR3 loop is CASSVTSGGYEQYF. The CDR3 nucleotides are TGTGCCAGCAGTGTGACTAGCGGCGGCTACGAGCAGTACTTC.

V is TRBV6-2 or TRBV6-3 and J is TRBJ1-2; D is possibly TRBD1 (5 bases). The CDR3 has 15 residues. Germline CDR1 and CDR2: MNHEY and SVGEGT. V was pared by 3 bases and J by 3 bases, with 14 bases between. The CDR3 protein is CASSYAGAQDYGYTF. Written as DNA, the CDR3 is TGTGCCAGCAGTTATGCCGGGGCGCAGGACTATGGCTACACCTTC.

This clone has a single count. The chain combines TRBV2 with TRBJ2-2; tentatively, D is TRBD2 (6 bases). V dropped 8 bases and J dropped 0 bases, with 13 bases sitting between them. This CDR3 region has 15 residues. Per the germline V gene, CDR1 is SNHLY and CDR2 is FYNNEI. CDR3 coding DNA: TGTGCCAGCGGGACTCTGAAAACGAACACCGGGGAGCTGTTTTTT. Amino acid sequence: CASGTLKTNTGELFF.

The V gene is TRBV14, the J gene TRBJ2-1; 8 nucleotides line up with TRBD1. The CDR3 sequence is 17 residues long. Germline trimming cut 1 base from V and 3 bases from J; bases unmatched to any gene: 8. Germline V CDR1 and CDR2: SGHDN, FVKESK. CDR3 coding DNA: TGTGCCAGCAGCCAAGGGGGGTGGGACAGGTACTACAATGAGCAGTTCTTC. This gives the protein CASSQGGWDRYYNEQFF.

This chain connects TRBV2 to TRBJ1-2; possible D gene TRBD1, 5 bases. V was shortened by 8 bases and J by 8 bases, with 27 bases between the two germline ends. The CDR3 is 16 residues long. Germline assignment: CDR1 SNHLY and CDR2 FYNNEI. CDR3 DNA sequence: TGTGCCAGCCAACACGACGCCGGGACCGCCGTTGGGGGCTACACCTTC. This sequence encodes CASQHDAGTAVGGYTF. Combining the CDR3 with reference TRBV2 and TRBJ1-2 gives the whole variable domain EPEVTQTPSHQVTQMGQEVILRCVPISNHLYFYWYRQILGQKVEFLVSFYNNEISEKSEIFDDQFSVERPDGSNFTLKIRSTKLEDSAMYFCASQHDAGTAVGGYTFGSGTRLTVV.

This clone was counted a few times. CDR3 residues: CSVRTGEINQPQHF. CDR3 nucleotide sequence: TGCAGCGTCCGGACAGGGGAAATAAATCAGCCCCAGCATTTT. V gene TRBV29-1 combines with J gene TRBJ1-5; 9 nucleotides agree with TRBD1. V was pared by 6 bases and J by 4 bases, with 7 bases of the junction left unmatched. The CDR3 consists of 14 residues. CDR1 and CDR2 from the germline V gene are SQVTM and ANQGSEA. Based on the CDR3 plus reference TRBV29-1 and TRBJ1-5, the full variable domain is SAVISQKPSRDICQRGTSLTIQCQVDSQVTMMFWYRQQPGQSLTLIATANQGSEATYESGFVIDKFPISRPNLTFSTLTVSNMSPEDSSIYLCSVRTGEINQPQHFGDGTRLSIL.

The J gene is TRBJ1-2, the V gene TRBV7-9, with no clear D. The V end was cut by 5 bases, the J end by 5 bases, with 18 bases between. Germline assignment: CDR1 SEHNR and CDR2 FQNEAQ (reference sequence). The CDR3 is made up of 15 amino acids. The CDR3 DNA reads as TGTGCCAGCAGCCAATTCGACCCCTGGGAGTATGGCTACACCTTC. This codes for CASSQFDPWEYGYTF.

The chain uses TRBV5-1 and TRBJ1-1; the D gene is possibly TRBD1 (5 bases). Trimming took 9 bases from V and 0 from J, leaving 15 bases between them. This CDR3 region has 14 residues. Germline V gives CDR1 SGHRS, CDR2 YFSETQ. The CDR3, as DNA: TGCGCCATCGGGACGGCGAGAATGAACACTGAAGCTTTCTTT. Its translation is CAIGTARMNTEAFF.

On this clone: A read error may account for a junction end that differs from germline. The chain joins TRBV28 to TRBJ1-2, with D unclear. CDR1 MDHEN and CDR2 SYDVKM come from the germline V gene. There are 10 residues in the CDR3. The CDR3 reads CASSLGILIF. The CDR3 region has the DNA TGTGCCAGCAGTTTGGGAATCTTAATCTTC.

The table lists this clone with a count of one. CDR3: CASSESGGRQPQHF. CDR3 bases: TGTGCCAGCAGTGAGTCAGGGGGGCGTCAGCCCCAGCATTTT. V is TRBV6-1 and J is TRBJ1-5; 7 bases match TRBD1. J gave up 6 bases and V 3 bases, and 5 bases lay outside the gene matches. The CDR3 has 14 residues. The V gene's germline CDR1 is MNHNS and CDR2 SASEGT.

The chain recombines TRBV7-9 with TRBJ1-2; a weak D match, TRBD1 (5 bases). The V gene's germline CDR1 is SEHNR and CDR2 FQNEAQ (reference sequence). CDR3 size: 15 residues. V was clipped by 5 bases and J by 2 bases, with 15 bases between them. CDR3: CASSPTGGANYGYTF. As DNA, the CDR3 is TGTGCCAGCAGCCCCACCGGTGGGGCCAACTATGGCTACACCTTC.

The gene calls are TRBV5-6 and TRBJ1-4; no clear D gene. Trimming left V 0 bases short and J 10 bases short, with 7 bases between. The length of the CDR3 is 12 residues. CDR1 and CDR2 from the germline V gene are SGHDT and YYEEEE. The DNA of the CDR3 is TGTGCCAGCAGCTTGGTGGAAGGAAAACTGTTTTTT. Protein: CASSLVEGKLFF.

The gene calls are TRBV6-5 and TRBJ1-6, with a weak D call TRBD1 (6 bases). There are 15 residues in the CDR3. Trimming stripped 0 bases from V and 5 bases from J, with 8 bases between. Germline CDR1 MNHEY, CDR2 SVGAGI. The CDR3 nucleotides read TGTGCCAGCAGTTACTCGAGGGGGAATAATTCACCCCTCCACTTT. Translation: CASSYSRGNNSPLHF.

The chain couples TRBV6-5 to TRBJ1-6; D is perhaps TRBD1 (6 bases). CDR1 and CDR2 (germline): MNHEY, SVGAGI. Trimming cost V 7 bases and J 7 bases, with 17 bases left between them. The CDR3 spans 15 residues. CDR3 sequence reads: CASTPRGGGNSPLHF. Written as DNA, the CDR3 is TGTGCCAGCACCCCGAGGGGAGGGGGAAATTCACCCCTCCACTTT.